The clone carrying this TCR beta chain appeared many times. Its matching antigen is unknown. Authors' processing steps: About 97,000 TCRs per sample was the median, with a range of about 20,000 to 690,600. TCRdb re-called the RACE reads through MiXCR, storing one row per CDR3 protein. The V and J calls shown here were made by TCRdb, not taken from the authors' results. The repertoire consists of fewer than 80,000 distinct CDR3 sequences, with over 9% occurring once and the leading ten covering around 7%. This entry is derived from a study of human T cells and chemical hapten exposure. Study-level results: Higher patch test scores went with higher counts of PT1 expanded TCRs.

Noted time point: patch test 2, 6 weeks after DPC sensitization. The treatment here: therapeutic diphenylcyclopropenone sensitization with weekly scalp DPC. Sequencing was performed on whole blood, taken in connection with sensitization to the hapten diphenylcyclopropenone (DPC). The source is a woman in her forties or fifties with alopecia areata. Some clones in this sample may be carry-over from other donors' samples.

As DNA, the CDR3 is TGCAGCGGAGGGACACGGGACACTGAAGCTTTCTTT. Translation: CSGGTRDTEAFF. The chain links TRBV29-1 to TRBJ1-1; D is perhaps TRBD1 (6 bases). Trimming shortened V by 7 bases and J by 3 bases, and 12 bases separated the two germline ends. Germline V gene data show CDR1 as SQVTM and CDR2 as ANQGSEA. CDR3 length: 12 residues.